Presented here are 15 T cell receptor beta chains from one specimen sequenced in a study of blood T cells in healthy people across ages. The second PCR ran roughly 7 to 12 cycles with a sample-barcoded 5' primer and J-beta primers. In TCRdb, the 5' RACE reads were re-called with MiXCR into one record per CDR3 protein. Among 700,000 to 900,000 distinct CDR3 sequences listed, more than 25% were seen once. These data also featured in a second study, about T cells of mothers and their children.

Sequencing was done on a sample of blood. These receptors were collected from a boy aged 5 to 17 in good health.

This clonotype was recorded at least ten times. The V call is TRBV5-4, the J call TRBJ1-1, with D possibly TRBD1 on 6 matching bases. CDR1 is SGHNT and CDR2 is YYREEE in the germline V gene (reference sequence). V was trimmed by 2 bases and J by 2 bases, leaving 10 bases between them. The CDR3 runs 14 residues. CDR3 residues: CASSFGRGNTEAFF. The CDR3 DNA sequence: TGTGCCAGCAGCTTTGGCAGGGGAAACACTGAAGCTTTCTTT.

The table lists this clonotype with a few counts. The chain uses TRBV7-2 and TRBJ2-5, with D maybe TRBD2 (6 bases). The germline V gene has CDR1 SGHTA and CDR2 FQGNSA. Trimming removed 4 bases from V and 1 base from J, with 13 bases in between. The CDR3 is made up of 15 amino acids. In DNA form, the CDR3 reads TGTGCCAGCAGCTCACGGGGGATTAGCCAAGAGACCCAGTACTTC. Residues: CASSSRGISQETQYF.

As DNA, the CDR3 is TGCGCCAGCAGCTTGGGAGTAGCGGGGGCCTACAATGAGCAGTTCTTC. Amino acids: CASSLGVAGAYNEQFF. The chain links TRBV5-1 to TRBJ2-1, with 9 bases lining up with TRBD2. V lost 0 bases to trimming and J lost 2 bases; unmatched junction nucleotides: 3. Germline V gene sequence: CDR1 SGHRS, CDR2 YFSETQ. CDR3 length: 16 residues.

The genes are TRBV3-1 and TRBJ2-7, with 8 bases fitting TRBD2. The germline V gene has CDR1 LGHDT and CDR2 YNNKEL (reference sequence). The CDR3 has 15 amino acids. V was clipped by 1 base and J by 4 bases; unmatched bases: 6. CDR3 DNA: TGTGCCAGCAGCCAAGGGGCGGGGGGACGGTACGAGCAGTACTTC. It is translated as CASSQGAGGRYEQYF.

V usage is TRBV7-2 and J usage is TRBJ2-1; TRBD2 agrees at 8 bases. Germline V gene sequence: CDR1 SGHTA, CDR2 FQGNSA. V was pared by 7 bases and J by 8 bases, with 16 bases of the junction left unmatched. CDR3 length: 16 residues. The CDR3 nucleotides are TGTGCCAGCACCCAGGCGGGGGGCAATAATAGGGATGAGCAGTTCTTC. This encodes CASTQAGGNNRDEQFF.

DNA of the CDR3: TGTGCCAGCAGCCCCGCCCGACTAGCGGAGTACACAGATACGCAGTATTTT. Translation: CASSPARLAEYTDTQYF. The chain employs TRBV12-3 or TRBV12-4 and TRBJ2-3; TRBD2 matches at 9 bases. With V trimmed by 6 bases and J by 2 bases, 12 bases remained unmatched. This CDR3 is 17 amino acids long.

This chain uses TRBV30 with TRBJ1-6; TRBD1 is a possible D gene (5 bases). Per germline, CDR1 GTSNPN and CDR2 SVGIG (reference sequence). The CDR3 loop spans 13 amino acids. Trimming cost V 3 bases and J 5 bases, with 8 bases left between them. CDR3 coding DNA: TGTGCCTGGAGCCGGGGGGATAATTCACCCCTCCACTTT. Its translation: CAWSRGDNSPLHF.

In its sample, this clonotype was seen a few times. The gene calls are TRBV6-5 and TRBJ2-5; 10 bases match TRBD2. The tail of the sequence fits TRBJ2-7 better, so the J call may be wrong. Germline CDR1 and CDR2: MNHEY and SVGAGI. This CDR3 is 17 amino acids long. CDR3 amino acids: CASSYSIPTSGSYEQYF. CDR3 nucleotide sequence: TGTGCCAGCAGTTACTCGATCCCGACTAGCGGGTCCTACGAGCAGTACTTC.

This clonotype was seen a few times. The rearrangement links TRBV6-2 or TRBV6-3 to TRBJ2-3; D possibly corresponds to TRBD2 (5 bases). Germline V gene data show CDR1 as MNHEY and CDR2 as SVGEGT. This CDR3 contains 15 residues. Trimming pared 4 bases from V and 3 bases from J, leaving 14 bases between. The CDR3 sequence: CASSSAGAGTDTQYF. For the CDR3, the DNA is TGTGCCAGCAGTTCCGCGGGTGCGGGTACAGATACGCAGTATTTT.

This clonotype was observed a few times. The chain carries TRBV27 and TRBJ2-7, with D perhaps TRBD1 or TRBD2 (5 bases each). Germline values: CDR1 MNHEY, CDR2 SMNVEV (reference sequence). This CDR3 is built from 14 residues. The V end lost 1 base, the J end lost 2 bases, and 9 bases lay between the germline ends. The DNA for the CDR3 is TGTGCCAGCAGTTTATACGGGGACGCCTACGAGCAGTACTTC. It specifies CASSLYGDAYEQYF.

The chain employs TRBV6-5 and TRBJ1-5; 8 nucleotides align to TRBD1. Germline V lookup: CDR1 MNHEY, CDR2 SVGAGI. The CDR3 loop spans 15 amino acids. J gave up 4 bases and V 6 bases, and 8 bases lay outside the gene matches. The DNA of the CDR3 is TGTGCCAGCAGCCCAGTCGGGACAGGAAATCAGCCCCAGCATTTT. Amino acid sequence: CASSPVGTGNQPQHF.

The J gene is TRBJ2-2, the V gene TRBV28; no definite D call. Germline CDR1 is MDHEN and CDR2 is SYDVKM. The V end was cut by 4 bases, the J end by 4 bases, with 10 bases between. The CDR3 runs 14 residues. The CDR3 loop reads CASSSRPPTGELFF. The CDR3 nucleotides read TGTGCCAGCAGTTCGCGGCCACCCACCGGGGAGCTGTTTTTT.

This clonotype was detected many times. A junction end diverges from the germline sequence, so it may reflect a read error. The V call is TRBV5-1, the J call TRBJ2-7; 11 nucleotides align to TRBD1. The CDR3 is 13 residues long. Germline CDR1 and CDR2: SGHRS and YFSETQ. CDR3 sequence reads: CASSGTGGYEQYF. The CDR3 DNA reads as TGTGCCAGCAGTGGGACAGGGGGCTACGAGCAGTACTTC.

Comment on this clonotype: No conserved phenylalanine or tryptophan ends this CDR3, so it is likely a read error. DNA for the CDR3: TGTACCAGCAGTTTAGGCAGGGGGTTCTACAATGAGCAGTTCCTC. Its translation: CTSSLGRGFYNEQFL. The V and J genes are TRBV12-3 or TRBV12-4 and TRBJ2-1; TRBD1 matches at 7 bases. The CDR3 extends over 15 amino acids.

This clonotype has only a few counts. The CDR3 here is CSVTGGGADFYDEKLFF. The CDR3, as DNA: TGCAGCGTGACCGGGGGAGGGGCAGATTTCTATGATGAAAAACTGTTTTTT. The chain couples TRBV29-1 to TRBJ1-4; possibly TRBD1 for D (5 bases). Per the germline V gene, CDR1 is SQVTM and CDR2 is ANQGSEA. CDR3 length equals 17 residues. Trimming stripped 6 bases from V and 6 bases from J, with 26 bases between.